These T cell receptor beta chains were read from a single sample in a study of blood T cell repertoires in COVID-19. Sequenced by immunoSEQ multiplex PCR; TCRdb stores in-frame clones only, minus some. The sample lists 80,000 or so clones; around 79% were seen once. Sequencing was performed on peripheral blood. These receptors all come from a man at least 80 years old with acute or convalescent COVID-19. Each CDR3 is given with its conserved first and last residue. D genes are given only for firm matches. For some rows the clone size is stated as once, few or many, or as a class when expanded; others skip it.

size,V,D,J,DNA,CDR3
NA,TRBV11-3,TRBD1,TRBJ2-2,TGTGCCAGCAGCTTAGATCGAGGGGGCTGGAACACCGGGGAGCTGTTTTTT,CASSLDRGGWNTGELFF
NA,TRBV7-9,NA,TRBJ2-7,TGTGCCAGCAGCGAGAGGGCGGAGGAGCAGTACTTC,CASSERAEEQYF
NA,TRBV6-4,TRBD2,TRBJ2-3,TGTGCCAGCAGCCTGGGACTAGCAACGGATACGCAGTATTTT,CASSLGLATDTQYF
NA,TRBV28,TRBD1,TRBJ1-2,TGTGCCAGCAGTCCAGGACAGGCCTTCTCCTATGGCTACACCTTC,CASSPGQAFSYGYTF
NA,TRBV5-1,NA,TRBJ2-1,TGCGCCAGCAGCTCTCAAAGGGGCAGGTACAATGAGCAGTTCTTC,CASSSQRGRYNEQFF
NA,TRBV2,NA,TRBJ1-5,TGTGCCAGCAGTGCGTTGGGCCAGAAAAATCAGCCCCAGCATTTT,CASSALGQKNQPQHF
NA,TRBV5-4,TRBD1,TRBJ2-3,TGTGCCAGCAGCACTGGACAGGACGCTAGCACAGATACGCAGTATTTT,CASSTGQDASTDTQYF
NA,TRBV15,NA,TRBJ1-1,TGTGCCACCAGCAGAGATGGAACAGGGTGGTTTCGTGAAGCTTTCTTT,CATSRDGTGWFREAFF
NA,TRBV7-2,NA,TRBJ1-2,TGTGCCAGCAGTGGTAATCGGGGTAGTCCTTACTACACCTTC,CASSGNRGSPYYTF
NA,TRBV15,NA,TRBJ2-4,TGTGCCACCAGCAGCGGCCGGGAAAACATTCAGTACTTC,CATSSGRENIQYF
NA,TRBV5-1,TRBD2,TRBJ2-3,TGCGCCAGCAGATTGGGTCTAGCGGGGCCAGATACGCAGTATTTT,CASRLGLAGPDTQYF
once,TRBV10-1,NA,TRBJ2-1,TGCGCCAGCAGTGATCAGTCCCTAGGTGGCAATGAGCAGTTCTTC,CASSDQSLGGNEQFF
once,TRBV5-1,TRBD1,TRBJ1-1,TGCGCCAGCAGCCTAAGGACAGGGGGTAGTACTGAAGCTTTCTTT,CASSLRTGGSTEAFF
NA,TRBV2,NA,TRBJ1-2,TGTGCCAGCAGTGACCTCTTTTATGGCTACACCTTC,CASSDLFYGYTF
NA,TRBV20-1,NA,TRBJ1-2,TGCGGAAAGGAGACGAACTATGGCTACACCTTC,CGKETNYGYTF
NA,TRBV3-1/TRBV3-2,NA,TRBJ2-3,TGTGCCAGCAGCCAACCGGGGGGCAACACAGATACGCAGTATTTT,CASSQPGGNTDTQYF
NA,TRBV5-4,TRBD1,TRBJ1-2,TGTGCCAGCAGAAACATCCCGGGACAGGGCTTACGTGGCTACACCTTC,CASRNIPGQGLRGYTF
NA,TRBV11-2,TRBD1,TRBJ1-2,TGTGCCAGCAGCTTACGAGGGGGCGCTAACTATGGCTACACCTTC,CASSLRGGANYGYTF
NA,TRBV9,TRBD1,TRBJ2-5,TGTGCCAGCAGCGCAGGGACAGGGGTAGGGGAGACCCAGTACTTC,CASSAGTGVGETQYF
NA,TRBV6-5,NA,TRBJ1-2,TGTGCCAGCAGTTTAGGACAGAACTATGGCTACACCTTC,CASSLGQNYGYTF
NA,TRBV7-9,TRBD1,TRBJ1-1,TGTGCCAGCAGCTTAGGGACAGGGGTCGGTGAAGCTTTCTTT,CASSLGTGVGEAFF
NA,TRBV19,NA,TRBJ1-2,TGTGCCAGTAGTATGGGTCGCCTTGACTCTAACAACTATGGCTACACCTTC,CASSMGRLDSNNYGYTF
once,TRBV9,NA,TRBJ1-4,TGTGCCAGCAGCGTAGCTGGGGCAGGCGAAAAACTGTTTTTT,CASSVAGAGEKLFF
many,TRBV11-2,NA,TRBJ1-2,TGTGCCAGCACCGATACGAGAAGCGCACGGGGGGACTTC,CASTDTRSARGDF
NA,TRBV7-3,NA,TRBJ2-3,TGTGCCAGCAGCGCACGAGCGGACACAGATACGCAGTATTTT,CASSARADTDTQYF
NA,TRBV7-9,NA,TRBJ1-1,TGTGCCAGCAGCTTTGCGGTGAACACTGAAGCTTTCTTT,CASSFAVNTEAFF
NA,TRBV5-4,NA,TRBJ1-1,TGTGCCAGCAGCTTCCAGGCGAACACTGAAGCTTTCTTT,CASSFQANTEAFF
NA,TRBV3-1/TRBV3-2,NA,TRBJ1-1,TGTGCCAGCAGCCAAGATGAGGTGTCTGAAGCTTTCTTT,CASSQDEVSEAFF
NA,TRBV2,TRBD1,TRBJ1-4,TGTGCCAGCAGGGACAGGGGGCTTGCTAATGAAAAACTGTTTTTT,CASRDRGLANEKLFF
NA,TRBV6-5,NA,TRBJ2-5,TGTGCCAGCACGCTTAGAGGGGGAGAGACCCAGTACTTC,CASTLRGGETQYF
NA,TRBV19,NA,TRBJ1-2,TGTGCCAGCCAGGACAGACTCTATGGCTACACCTTC,CASQDRLYGYTF
NA,TRBV5-6,NA,TRBJ1-2,TGTGCCAGCAGCTCCCGCGTTAACTATGGCTACACCTTC,CASSSRVNYGYTF
NA,TRBV7-3,TRBD1,TRBJ2-5,TGTGCCAGCAGCTCAGGGACAGGGAGAGAGACCCAGTACTTC,CASSSGTGRETQYF
NA,TRBV9,TRBD1,TRBJ1-3,TGTGCCAGCAGCGTAGCTACGAACAGGGGGCCTGGAAACACCATATATTTT,CASSVATNRGPGNTIYF
few,TRBV4-1,TRBD2,TRBJ2-5,TGCGCCAGCAGCCAAGAATTAACTAGCGGGGGCAAGACCCAGTACTTC,CASSQELTSGGKTQYF
NA,TRBV3-1/TRBV3-2,TRBD1,TRBJ2-3,TGTGCCAGCAGCGAGGACAGGGTGCGTAAGGATACGCAGTATTTT,CASSEDRVRKDTQYF
NA,TRBV5-6,TRBD1,TRBJ1-2,TGTGCCAGCAGCGGTACGACAGGGAGCGGTGGCTACACCTTC,CASSGTTGSGGYTF
NA,TRBV5-1,TRBD2,TRBJ2-5,TGCGCCAGCAGCCAAAGACTAGCGCAAGAGACCCAGTACTTC,CASSQRLAQETQYF
NA,TRBV5-1,TRBD1,TRBJ1-1,TGCGCCAGCAGCTTAGGACAGGGGGAGACTGAAGCTTTCTTT,CASSLGQGETEAFF
NA,TRBV4-1,NA,TRBJ1-2,TGCGCCAGCAGCCAAGACGCAGGGCTATCTAACTATGGCTACACCTTC,CASSQDAGLSNYGYTF
NA,TRBV3-1/TRBV3-2,TRBD1,TRBJ2-7,TGTGCCAGCAGCCGACGAGGACAGGCCGGCTACGAGCAGTACTTC,CASSRRGQAGYEQYF
once,TRBV3-1/TRBV3-2,TRBD1,TRBJ2-3,TGTGCCAGCAGCCAAGGACAGGGGGGACCAGATACGCAGTATTTT,CASSQGQGGPDTQYF
NA,TRBV2,TRBD1,TRBJ2-6,TGTGCCAGCACTCCAGGGGGCGCCTCTGGGGCCAACGTCCTGACTTTC,CASTPGGASGANVLTF
NA,TRBV19,TRBD1,TRBJ2-5,TGTGCCAGTAGTATAGGACAGGGTGGCGAGACCCAGTACTTC,CASSIGQGGETQYF
NA,TRBV19,TRBD1,TRBJ1-4,TGTGCCAGTAGTATTGACGGACAGGCCCTCGATAATGAAAAACTGTTTTTT,CASSIDGQALDNEKLFF
NA,TRBV5-4,NA,TRBJ2-2,TGTGCCAGCAGCTTGGTAGGCGGGGTGGCCGGGGAGCTGTTTTTT,CASSLVGGVAGELFF
NA,TRBV15,NA,TRBJ1-3,TGTGCCACCAGCAGAGGGCAGGGATCTCATAGAAACACCATATATTTT,CATSRGQGSHRNTIYF
NA,TRBV7-3,TRBD2,TRBJ2-3,TGTGCCAGCAGCCGGACTAGCGGCACAGATACGCAGTATTTT,CASSRTSGTDTQYF
once,TRBV3-1/TRBV3-2,TRBD2,TRBJ2-4,TGTGCCAGCAGCCAGGCTAGCGGGGGGGTTCAGTACTTC,CASSQASGGVQYF
NA,TRBV5-4,NA,TRBJ1-1,TGTGCCAGCAGCTTCGGACAGAACATGAACACTGAAGCTTTCTTT,CASSFGQNMNTEAFF
NA,TRBV5-6,NA,TRBJ1-1,TGTGCCAGCAGTCTTCCTCCACCGGGTGAAGCTTTCTTT,CASSLPPPGEAFF